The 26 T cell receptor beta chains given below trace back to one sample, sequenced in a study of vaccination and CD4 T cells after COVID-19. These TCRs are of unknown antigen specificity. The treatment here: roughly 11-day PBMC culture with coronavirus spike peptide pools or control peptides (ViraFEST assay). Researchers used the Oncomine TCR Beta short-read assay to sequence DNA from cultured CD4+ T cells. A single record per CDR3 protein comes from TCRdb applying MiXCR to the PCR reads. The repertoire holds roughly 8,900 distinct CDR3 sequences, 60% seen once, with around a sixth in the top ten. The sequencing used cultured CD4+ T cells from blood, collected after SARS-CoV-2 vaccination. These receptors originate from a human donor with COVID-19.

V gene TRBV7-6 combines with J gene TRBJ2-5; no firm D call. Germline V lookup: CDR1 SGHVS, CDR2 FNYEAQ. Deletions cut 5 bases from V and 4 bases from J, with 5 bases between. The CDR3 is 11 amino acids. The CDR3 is CASSPGETQYF. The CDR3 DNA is TGTGCCAGCAGCCCGGGAGAGACCCAGTACTTC. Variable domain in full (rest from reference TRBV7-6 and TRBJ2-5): GAGVSQSPRYKVTKRGQDVALRCDPISGHVSLYWYRQALGQGPEFLTYFNYEAQQDKSGLPNDRFSAERPEGSISTLTIQRTEQRDSAMYRCASSPGETQYFGPGTRLLVL.

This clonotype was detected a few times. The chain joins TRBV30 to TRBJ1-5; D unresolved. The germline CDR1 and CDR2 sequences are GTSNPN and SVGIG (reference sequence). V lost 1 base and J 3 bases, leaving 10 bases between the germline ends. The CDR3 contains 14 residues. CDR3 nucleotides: TGTGCCTGGAGTGACGGTAATCCCAATCAGCCCCAGCATTTT. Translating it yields CAWSDGNPNQPQHF. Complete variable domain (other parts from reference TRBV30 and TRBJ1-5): SQTIHQWPATLVQPVGSPLSLECTVEGTSNPNLYWYRQAAGRGLQLLFYSVGIGQISSEVPQNLSASRPQDRQFILSSKKLLLSDSGFYLCAWSDGNPNQPQHFGDGTRLSIL.

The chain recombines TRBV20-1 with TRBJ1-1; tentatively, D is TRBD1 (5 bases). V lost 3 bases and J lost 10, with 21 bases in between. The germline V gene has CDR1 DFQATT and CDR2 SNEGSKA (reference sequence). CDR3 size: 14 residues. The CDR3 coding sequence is TGCAGTGCTAGGAGGGCAGTCCAGGGCGAGGGAGCTTTCTTT. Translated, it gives CSARRAVQGEGAFF.

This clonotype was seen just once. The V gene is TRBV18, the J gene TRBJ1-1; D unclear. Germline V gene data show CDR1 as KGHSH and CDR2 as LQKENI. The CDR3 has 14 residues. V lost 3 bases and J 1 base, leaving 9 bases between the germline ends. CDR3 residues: CASSPLSENTEAFF. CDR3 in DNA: TGTGCCAGCTCACCGCTGTCAGAGAACACTGAAGCTTTCTTT.

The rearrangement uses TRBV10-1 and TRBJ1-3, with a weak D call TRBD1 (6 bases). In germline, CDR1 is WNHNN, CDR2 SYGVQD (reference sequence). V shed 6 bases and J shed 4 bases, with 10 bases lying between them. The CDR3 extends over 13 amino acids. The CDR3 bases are TGCGCCAGCAGCCTCGACAGGGGAAACACCATATATTTT. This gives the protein CASSLDRGNTIYF.

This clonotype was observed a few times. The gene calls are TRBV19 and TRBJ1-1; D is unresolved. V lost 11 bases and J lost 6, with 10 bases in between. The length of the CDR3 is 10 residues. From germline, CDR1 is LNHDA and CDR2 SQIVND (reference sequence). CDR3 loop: CAPKPPEAFF. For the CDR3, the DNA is TGTGCCCCTAAACCGCCTGAAGCTTTCTTT.

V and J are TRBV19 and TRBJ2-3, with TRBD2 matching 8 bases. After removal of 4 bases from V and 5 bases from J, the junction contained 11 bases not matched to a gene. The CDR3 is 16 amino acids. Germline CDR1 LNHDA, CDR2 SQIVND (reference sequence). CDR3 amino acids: CASSTALGAGVDTQYF. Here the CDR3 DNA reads TGTGCCAGTAGTACGGCCTTGGGAGCGGGGGTAGATACGCAGTATTTT.

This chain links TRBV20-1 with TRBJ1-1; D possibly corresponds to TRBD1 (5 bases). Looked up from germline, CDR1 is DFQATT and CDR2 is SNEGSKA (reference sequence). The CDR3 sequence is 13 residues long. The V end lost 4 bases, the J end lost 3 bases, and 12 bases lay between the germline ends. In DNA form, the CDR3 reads TGCAGTGCTACGCGACCGGGACACACTGAAGCTTTCTTT. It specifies CSATRPGHTEAFF.

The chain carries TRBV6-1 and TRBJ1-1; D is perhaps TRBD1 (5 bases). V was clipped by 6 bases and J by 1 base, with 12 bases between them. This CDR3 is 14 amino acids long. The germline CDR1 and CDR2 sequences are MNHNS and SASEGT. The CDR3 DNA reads TGTGCCAGCAGGCGCAGGGTGAAGAACACTGAAGCTTTCTTT. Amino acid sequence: CASRRRVKNTEAFF.

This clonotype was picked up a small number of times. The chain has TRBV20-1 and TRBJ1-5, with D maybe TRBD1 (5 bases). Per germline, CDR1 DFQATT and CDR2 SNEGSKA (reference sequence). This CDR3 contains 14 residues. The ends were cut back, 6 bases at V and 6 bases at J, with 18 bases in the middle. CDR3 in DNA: TGCAGTGCCGGGGCTCGGGGCTCAAGTCAGCCCCAGCATTTT. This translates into CSAGARGSSQPQHF.

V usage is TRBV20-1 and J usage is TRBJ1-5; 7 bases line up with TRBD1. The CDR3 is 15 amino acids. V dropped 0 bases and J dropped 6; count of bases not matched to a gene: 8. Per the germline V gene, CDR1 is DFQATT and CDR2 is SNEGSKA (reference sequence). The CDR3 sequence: CSARDRETGSQPQHF. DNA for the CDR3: TGCAGTGCTAGAGATCGGGAGACAGGGAGTCAGCCCCAGCATTTT.

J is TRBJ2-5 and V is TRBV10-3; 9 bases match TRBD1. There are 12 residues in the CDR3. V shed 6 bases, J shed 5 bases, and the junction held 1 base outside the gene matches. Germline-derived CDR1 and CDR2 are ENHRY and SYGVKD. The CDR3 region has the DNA TGTGCCATCAGAGGGACAGGGGAGACCCAGTACTTC. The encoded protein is CAIRGTGETQYF.

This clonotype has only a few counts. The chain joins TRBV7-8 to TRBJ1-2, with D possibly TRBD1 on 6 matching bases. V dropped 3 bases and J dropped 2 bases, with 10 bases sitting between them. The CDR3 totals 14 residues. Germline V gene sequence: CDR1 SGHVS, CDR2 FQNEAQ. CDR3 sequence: CASSFTGANYGYTF. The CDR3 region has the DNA TGTGCCAGCAGCTTTACGGGGGCCAACTATGGCTACACCTTC.

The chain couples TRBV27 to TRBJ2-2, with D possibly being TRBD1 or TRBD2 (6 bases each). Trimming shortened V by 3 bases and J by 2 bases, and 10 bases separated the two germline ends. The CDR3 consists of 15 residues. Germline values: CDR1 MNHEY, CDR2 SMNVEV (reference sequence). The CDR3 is CASSFSGANTGELFF. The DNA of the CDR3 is TGTGCCAGCAGTTTTTCGGGGGCCAACACCGGGGAGCTGTTTTTT.

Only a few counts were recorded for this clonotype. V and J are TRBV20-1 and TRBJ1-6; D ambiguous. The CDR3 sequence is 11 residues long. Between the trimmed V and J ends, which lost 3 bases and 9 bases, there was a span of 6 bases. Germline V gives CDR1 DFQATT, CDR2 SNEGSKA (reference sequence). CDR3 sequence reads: CSASLGSPLHF. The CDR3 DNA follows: TGCAGTGCTAGTCTTGGTTCACCCCTCCACTTT.

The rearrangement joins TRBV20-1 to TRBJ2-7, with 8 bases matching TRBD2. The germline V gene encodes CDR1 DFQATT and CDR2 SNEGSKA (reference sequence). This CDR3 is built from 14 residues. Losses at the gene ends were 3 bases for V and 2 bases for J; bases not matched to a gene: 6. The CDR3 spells CSASFERGPYEQYF. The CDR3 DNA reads TGCAGTGCTAGTTTCGAGCGGGGGCCCTACGAGCAGTACTTC.

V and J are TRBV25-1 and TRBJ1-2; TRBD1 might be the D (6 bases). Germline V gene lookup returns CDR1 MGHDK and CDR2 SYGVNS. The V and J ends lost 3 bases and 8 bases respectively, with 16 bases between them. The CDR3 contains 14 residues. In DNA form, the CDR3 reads TGTGCCAGCAGTGAGGAGGGGGTTGTAAGAGGCTACACCTTC. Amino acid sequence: CASSEEGVVRGYTF.

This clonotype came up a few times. The CDR3 is CASATSTDTQYF. The CDR3 DNA reads as TGTGCCAGCGCCACGAGCACAGATACGCAGTATTTT. The genes are TRBV6-1 and TRBJ2-3, with D unclear. The CDR3 length is 12 residues. Germline CDR1 and CDR2: MNHNS and SASEGT. V gave up 8 bases and J gave up 0 bases, with 6 bases separating them.

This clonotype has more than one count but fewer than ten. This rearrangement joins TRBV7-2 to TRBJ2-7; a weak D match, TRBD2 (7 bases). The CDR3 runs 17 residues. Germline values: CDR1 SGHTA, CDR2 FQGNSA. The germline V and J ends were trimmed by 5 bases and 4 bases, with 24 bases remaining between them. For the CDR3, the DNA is TGTGCCAGCAGCGCGACGGGGGGCCGGAGGGCCGCGTACGAGCAGTACTTC. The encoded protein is CASSATGGRRAAYEQYF.

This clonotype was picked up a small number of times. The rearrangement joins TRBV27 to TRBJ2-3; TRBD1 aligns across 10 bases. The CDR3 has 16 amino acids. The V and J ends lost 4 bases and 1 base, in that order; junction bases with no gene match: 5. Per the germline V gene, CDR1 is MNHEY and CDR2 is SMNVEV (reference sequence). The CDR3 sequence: CASSWTGGDGTDTQYF. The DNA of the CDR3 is TGTGCCAGCAGTTGGACAGGGGGTGATGGCACAGATACGCAGTATTTT.

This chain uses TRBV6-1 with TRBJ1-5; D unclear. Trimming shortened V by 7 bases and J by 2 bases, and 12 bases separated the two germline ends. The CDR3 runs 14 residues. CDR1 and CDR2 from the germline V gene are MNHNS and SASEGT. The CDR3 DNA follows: TGTGCCAGCAACCCAAGCCGGGGCAATCAGCCCCAGCATTTT. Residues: CASNPSRGNQPQHF.

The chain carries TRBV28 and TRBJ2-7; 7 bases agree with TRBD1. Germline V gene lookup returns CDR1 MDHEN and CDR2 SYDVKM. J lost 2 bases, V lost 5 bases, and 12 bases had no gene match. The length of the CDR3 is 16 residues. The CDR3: CASSQPGQTFPYEQYF. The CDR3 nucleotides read TGTGCCAGCAGTCAACCGGGACAGACTTTTCCCTACGAGCAGTACTTC.

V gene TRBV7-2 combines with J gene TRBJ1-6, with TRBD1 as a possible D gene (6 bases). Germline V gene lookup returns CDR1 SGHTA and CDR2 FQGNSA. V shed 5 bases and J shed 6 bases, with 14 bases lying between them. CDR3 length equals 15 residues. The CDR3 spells CASSLTGTGNSPLHF. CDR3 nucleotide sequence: TGTGCCAGCAGCCTCACAGGGACGGGTAATTCACCCCTCCACTTT.

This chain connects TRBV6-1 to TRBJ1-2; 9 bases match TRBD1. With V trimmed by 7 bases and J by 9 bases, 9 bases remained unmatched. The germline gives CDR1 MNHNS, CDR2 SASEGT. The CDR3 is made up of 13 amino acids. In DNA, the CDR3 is TGTGCCAGCACGCCCAACAGGGGGCTGAGCTACACCTTC. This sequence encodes CASTPNRGLSYTF.

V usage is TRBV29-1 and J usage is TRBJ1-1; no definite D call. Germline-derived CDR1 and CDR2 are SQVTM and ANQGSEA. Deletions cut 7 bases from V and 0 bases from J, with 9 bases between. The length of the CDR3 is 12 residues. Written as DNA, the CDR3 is TGCAGCGGTTTGGTCCTGAACACTGAAGCTTTCTTT. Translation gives CSGLVLNTEAFF.

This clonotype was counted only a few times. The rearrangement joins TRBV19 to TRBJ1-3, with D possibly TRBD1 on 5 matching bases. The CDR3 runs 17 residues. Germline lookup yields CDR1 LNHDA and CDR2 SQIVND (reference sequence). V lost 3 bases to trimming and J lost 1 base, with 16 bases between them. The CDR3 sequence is CASSIDRREGSGNTIYF. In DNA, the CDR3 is TGTGCCAGTAGTATCGATCGCAGGGAGGGTTCTGGAAACACCATATATTTT.